This is a list of T cell receptor beta chains from one sample in a study of CD4 T cell repertoires in COVID-19. Repertoires were generated with immunoSEQ multiplex PCR, while TCRdb's copy carries only in-frame clones and drops some. The repertoire consists of 7,000 to 8,500 clones, with around four fifths occurring once and the leading ten covering approximately 2%. The specimen comprised effector memory CD4+ T cells from blood, sampled before the COVID-19 pandemic. These receptors were collected from a human donor who had COVID-19. CDR3s include the opening cysteine and the closing phenylalanine or tryptophan.

j_gene | v_gene | CDR3aa
TRBJ1-6 | TRBV5-4 | CASSGHRVENSPLHF
TRBJ2-7 | TRBV5-1 | CASSLSTGGYEQYF
TRBJ2-1 | TRBV7-9 | CASSLLAGANEQFF
TRBJ1-2 | TRBV5-6 | CASRSGTGYGYTF
TRBJ2-5 | TRBV6-5 | CASSSRRQGLETQYF
TRBJ1-5 | TRBV15 | CATSRDLINQPQHF
TRBJ1-1 | TRBV21-1 | CASSRQGVEGGTEAFF
TRBJ2-1 | TRBV27 | CASSKVAEYNEQFF
TRBJ1-2 | TRBV28 | CASTDRSYGYTF
TRBJ1-1 | TRBV4-1 | CASSPGPIGENTEAFF
TRBJ2-7 | TRBV18 | CASSTIGTGEGYEQYF
TRBJ1-1 | TRBV2 | CASSRGVGGTEAFF
TRBJ1-2 | TRBV18 | CASSPGTGDYGYTF
TRBJ2-3 | TRBV6-5 | CASKKAGGTDTQYF
TRBJ1-4 | TRBV19 | CASTLRASTNEKLFF
TRBJ2-3 | TRBV5-1 | CASSLAALAGGDTDTQYF
TRBJ1-6 | TRBV5-4 | CASSLGAGGDGNSPLHF
TRBJ2-5 | TRBV5-1 | CASSDPGQGAGETQYF
TRBJ2-7 | TRBV27 | CASRGRVDHEQYF
TRBJ2-7 | TRBV5-1 | CASSSGTGASEQYF